The clone carrying this T cell receptor beta chain was seen repeatedly, ten times or more. As yet, its antigen is unknown. These data originate in a study of early T cells in non-severe SARS-CoV-2 infection. Study-level findings and limits: Private and CD4 specificities were missed by VDJdb matching, which favored anti-spike CD8 responses.

Unique molecular identifiers were affixed to single, distinct cDNA molecules. TCRdb re-derived calls from the 5' RACE reads in MiXCR, one entry per CDR3 protein. The data contain some 26,000 distinct CDR3 sequences, about 4% of them singletons. V was cut by 4 bases and J by 0 bases, with 19 bases left in between. Germline-derived CDR1 and CDR2 are SQVTM and ANQGSEA. The CDR3 covers 17 residues. This TCR was recovered from an adult who was a healthcare worker with PCR-confirmed SARS-CoV-2 infection or an uninfected control (not recorded which). This chain links TRBV29-1 with TRBJ2-1; tentative D call: TRBD2 (5 bases). The sample comprised whole blood. The CDR3 coding sequence is TGCAGCGTTGCGGGATTTAAGACGGAGAGCTCCTACAATGAGCAGTTCTTC. It yields the protein CSVAGFKTESSYNEQFF.